This record looks at one T cell receptor (beta chain) sequence and its context. This clone appeared a single time. Its cognate antigen has yet to be identified. Base qualities are not at hand, and no much larger clone is one base apart. The donors were healthy, HIV-negative adults who had no recently reported acute infections or vaccinations. All donors were Caucasian adults living in Nashville, Tennessee, USA. CD4+ T cells were enriched by magnetic negative selection, after which naive cells were positively selected on CD45RA and the negative fraction was taken as the memory subset. Blood was obtained by leukapheresis, after which PBMCs were separated by Ficoll-Histopaque density gradient centrifugation and cryopreserved in liquid nitrogen vapor phase. Analytical flow cytometry was used to check the purity and quantity of every magnetically sorted T cell population. From each sorted fraction, genomic DNA was isolated and quantified by UV absorbance on a Nanodrop 2000c.

The sample belongs to a study of shared clonotypes between healthy human individuals (dated by TCRdb to 2020 to 2021). For context, the study as a whole: Three men and a couple of women, aged 18 to 49 years, made up the cohort. The study deeply sequenced blood TCR repertoires of five healthy adults to estimate repertoire size and the extent of clonotype sharing between individuals. Each donor's leukapheresis produced roughly between roughly 0.85 and 9 billion PBMCs. To increase sequencing depth and limit assay-specific biases, different laboratories used diverse techniques to prepare libraries and sequence TCR repertoires. For each donor, three plates each were used for CD4 naive and CD4 memory, two plates were used for CD8 naive, and one plate was used for CD8 memory. The investigation overall reported the following: Clonotypes shared by all four sorted-subset donors showed higher generation probabilities than non-shared clonotypes. Even with the large sequencing depth, rarefaction of the sorted-subset datasets indicated that sequencing was incomplete. Larger estimated clonotype richness was generally found for naive subsets than for memory subsets. Pairwise subsampling indicated that sequencing depth was expected to affect the degree of clonotype sharing among donors. Sampling was limited to blood, and TCR repertoires in tissue likely differ from TCR repertoires in blood. Roughly 5% of naive CD4, 3% to 4% of naive CD8, 2.3% of memory CD4, and around 0.42% of memory CD8 clonotypes were shared across several donors. Because the study included a small number of donors, the genetic and exposure-history diversity represented was limited.

Using the deep immunoSEQ assay, multiplex PCR amplified TCR CDR3 regions from genomic DNA. Genomic DNA extracted from each cell subset was distributed evenly over all wells of several immunoSEQ 96-well plates, and each plate served as one replicate. Each replicate PCR for sorted subsets received approximately 220 ng genomic DNA, equal to about 29,000 T cell genomes. The purified libraries were quantified using a Qubit 3.0 fluorometer, sized with a Bioanalyzer 2100, and then quantified again using the KAPA Library Quantification kit. A separate single-read 150-cycle Illumina NextSeq 550 flow cell was used to sequence each immunoSEQ 96-well plate. The source study handled its data this way. The immunoSEQ output contained only junctional sequences without quality scores, so filtering could not match that applied to full-length reads. To assign V/J genes and CDR3, sequences were annotated against IMGT germline references using PyIR, a Python wrapper for IgBLAST v1.9. Reads were filtered out if the reads had weak V/J assignments (E-value above 1e-6), no CDR3, stop codons, out-of-frame junctions, or ambiguous translated residues. A V3J clonotype was defined by an identical inferred V gene, J gene, and CDR3 amino acid sequence. Percentage overlap between repertoires was computed as shared unique clonotypes divided by the size of the smaller repertoire. RTK rarefaction, the Chao1 estimator, and Recon v2.1 estimates of unobserved clonotypes were used to assess repertoire richness. Generation probabilities for all TCRbeta clonotypes obtained by the gDNA method from several donors were computed using OLGA. Drawn from immuneACCESS, this table holds only the in-frame rearrangements with V and J called that TCRdb kept. Clones are partly lost; checked studies trace under half to an unresolved V gene and leave the rest unexplained. V and J calls and clone size are given by that table; D and trimming were obtained from the DNA. The sample has some 2,400,000 clones on record, approximately 94% of them singletons. The ten largest clonotypes hold less than 0.15% of the sample.

Its CDR3 holds 12 amino acids, cysteine through phenylalanine. Only CDR3 DNA remains: 36 bases, in frame from the first base. The germline V gene (reference sequence) yields SGHNT for CDR1 and YYREEE for CDR2. Trimming takes 0 bases from V and 8 bases from J, and the germline ends sit 8 bases apart. The sample consisted of naive CD4+ T cells sorted from blood. The cell subset or site label, as the study defines it: CD45RA+ positively selected. The source of this sequence is a man between 18 and 35 years old in good health. The V and J genes are TRBV5-4 and TRBJ1-1, and the D gene may be TRBD1, 5 bases matching. The CDR3 amino acid sequence is: CASSLGQGEAFF. The nucleotide sequence is given as TGTGCCAGCAGCTTGGGGCAGGGAGAAGCTTTCTTT.